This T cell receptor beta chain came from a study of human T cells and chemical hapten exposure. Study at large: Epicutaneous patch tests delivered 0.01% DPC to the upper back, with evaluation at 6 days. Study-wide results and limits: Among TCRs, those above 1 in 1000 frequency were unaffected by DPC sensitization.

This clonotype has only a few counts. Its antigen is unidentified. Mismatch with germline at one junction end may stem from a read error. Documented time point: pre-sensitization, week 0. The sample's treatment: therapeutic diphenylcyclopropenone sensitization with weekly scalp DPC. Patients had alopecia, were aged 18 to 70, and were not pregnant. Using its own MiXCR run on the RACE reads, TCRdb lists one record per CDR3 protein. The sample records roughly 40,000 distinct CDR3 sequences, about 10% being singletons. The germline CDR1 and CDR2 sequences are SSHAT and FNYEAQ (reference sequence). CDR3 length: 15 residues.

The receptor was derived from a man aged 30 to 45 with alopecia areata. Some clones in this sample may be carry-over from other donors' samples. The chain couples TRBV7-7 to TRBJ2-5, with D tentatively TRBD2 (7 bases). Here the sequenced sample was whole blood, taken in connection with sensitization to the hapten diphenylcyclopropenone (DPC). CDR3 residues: CASSNFGGGQEPQYF. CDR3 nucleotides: TGTGCCAGCAGCAACTTTGGCGGGGGCCAAGAGCCCCAGTACTTC.